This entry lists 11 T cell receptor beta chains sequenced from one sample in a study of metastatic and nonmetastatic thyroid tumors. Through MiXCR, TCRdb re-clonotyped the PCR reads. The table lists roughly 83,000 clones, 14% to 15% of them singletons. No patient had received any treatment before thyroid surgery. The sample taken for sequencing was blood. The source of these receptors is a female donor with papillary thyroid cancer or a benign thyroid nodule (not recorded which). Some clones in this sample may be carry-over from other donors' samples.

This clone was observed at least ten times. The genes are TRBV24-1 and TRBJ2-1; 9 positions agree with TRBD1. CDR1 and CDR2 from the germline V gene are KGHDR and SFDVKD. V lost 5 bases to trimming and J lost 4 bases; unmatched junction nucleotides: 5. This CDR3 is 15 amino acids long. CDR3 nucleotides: TGTGCCACCAGTGGGCCGGGACAGGGTTACAATGAGCAGTTCTTC. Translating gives CATSGPGQGYNEQFF.

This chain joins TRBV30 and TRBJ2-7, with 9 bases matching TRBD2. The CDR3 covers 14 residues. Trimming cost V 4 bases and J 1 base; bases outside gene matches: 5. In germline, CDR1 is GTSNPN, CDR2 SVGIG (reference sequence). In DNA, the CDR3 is TGTGCCTGGACCTTGACTAGCGGTTCCTACGAGCAGTACTTC. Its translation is CAWTLTSGSYEQYF.

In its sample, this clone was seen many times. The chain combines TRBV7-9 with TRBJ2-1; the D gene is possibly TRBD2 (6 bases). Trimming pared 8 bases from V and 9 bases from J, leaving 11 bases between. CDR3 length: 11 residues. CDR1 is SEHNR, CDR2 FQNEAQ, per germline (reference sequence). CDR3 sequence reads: CASATGGEQFF. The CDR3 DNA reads TGTGCCAGCGCCACCGGGGGTGAGCAGTTCTTC.

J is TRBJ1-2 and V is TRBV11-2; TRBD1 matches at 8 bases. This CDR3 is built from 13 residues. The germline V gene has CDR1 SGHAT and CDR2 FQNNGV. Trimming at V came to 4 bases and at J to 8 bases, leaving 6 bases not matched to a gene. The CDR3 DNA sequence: TGTGCCAGCAGCTCGACAGGGGTAAACGGCTACACCTTC. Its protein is CASSSTGVNGYTF.

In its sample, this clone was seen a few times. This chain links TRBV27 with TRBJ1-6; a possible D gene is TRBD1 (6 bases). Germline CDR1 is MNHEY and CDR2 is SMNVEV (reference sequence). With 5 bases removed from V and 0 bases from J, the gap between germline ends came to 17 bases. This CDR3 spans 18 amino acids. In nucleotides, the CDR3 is TGTGCCAGCAGTGCGGGGGGCCCATCCAGCTCCTATAATTCACCCCTCCACTTT. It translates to CASSAGGPSSSYNSPLHF.

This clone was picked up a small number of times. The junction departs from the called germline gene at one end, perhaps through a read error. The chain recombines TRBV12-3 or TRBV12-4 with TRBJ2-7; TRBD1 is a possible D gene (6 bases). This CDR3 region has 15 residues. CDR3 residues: CASSPSTGITYEHYF. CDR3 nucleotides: TGTGCCAGCAGTCCCTCTACAGGGATTACCTACGAGCATTACTTC.

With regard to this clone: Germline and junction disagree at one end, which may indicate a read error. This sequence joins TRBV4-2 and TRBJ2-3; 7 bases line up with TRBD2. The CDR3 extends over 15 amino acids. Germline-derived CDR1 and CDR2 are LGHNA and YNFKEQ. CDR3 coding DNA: TGTGCCAGCAGCCAAGGCAGACTAGCTGCAGATAAGCAGTATTTT. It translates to CASSQGRLAADKQYF.

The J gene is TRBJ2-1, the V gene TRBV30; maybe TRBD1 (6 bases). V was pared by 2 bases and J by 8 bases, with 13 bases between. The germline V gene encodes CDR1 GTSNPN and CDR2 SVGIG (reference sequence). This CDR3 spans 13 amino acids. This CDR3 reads CAWSLSGVDEQFF. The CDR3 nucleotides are TGTGCCTGGAGTCTGTCAGGGGTCGATGAGCAGTTCTTC. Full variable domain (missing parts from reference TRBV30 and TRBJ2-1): SQTIHQWPATLVQPVGSPLSLECTVEGTSNPNLYWYRQAAGRGLQLLFYSVGIGQISSEVPQNLSASRPQDRQFILSSKKLLLSDSGFYLCAWSLSGVDEQFFGPGTRLTVL.

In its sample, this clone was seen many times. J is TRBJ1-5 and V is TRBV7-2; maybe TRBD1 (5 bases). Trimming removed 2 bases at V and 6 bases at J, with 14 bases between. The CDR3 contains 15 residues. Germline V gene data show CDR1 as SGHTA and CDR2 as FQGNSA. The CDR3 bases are TGTGCCAGCAGCTTATCGGACACGCTTGGTCAGCCCCAGCATTTT. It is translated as CASSLSDTLGQPQHF.

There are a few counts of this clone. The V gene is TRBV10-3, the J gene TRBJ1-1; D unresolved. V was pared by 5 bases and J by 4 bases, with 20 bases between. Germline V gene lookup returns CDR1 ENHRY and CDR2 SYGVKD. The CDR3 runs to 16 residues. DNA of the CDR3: TGTGCCATCAGTTACTACCCCCGCCACCTGGTCACTGAAGCTTTCTTT. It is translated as CAISYYPRHLVTEAFF.

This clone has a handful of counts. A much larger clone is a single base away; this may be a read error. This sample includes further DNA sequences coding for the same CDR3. The CDR3 loop reads CSATLDIDEKLFF. The CDR3 coding sequence is TGCAGCGCCACTTTGGACATCGACGAAAAACTGTTTTTT. The rearrangement joins TRBV29-1 to TRBJ1-4; TRBD1 is a possible D gene (5 bases). V was trimmed by 7 bases and J by 8 bases, leaving 17 bases between them. Per the germline V gene, CDR1 is SQVTM and CDR2 is ANQGSEA. The CDR3 is made up of 13 amino acids.